Presented here are 30 T cell receptor beta chains from one specimen sequenced in a study of beta chain features in type 1 diabetes. Of the isolated RNA, all was reverse transcribed, and so the sequenced material was expressed TCRB transcripts. Sequenced by immunoSEQ multiplex PCR; TCRdb stores in-frame clones only, minus some. The sample carries under 90,000 clones, under 35% recorded once. Sequenced input: stem cell memory CD4+ T cells from blood. All receptors derive from a woman between 18 and 30 years old in good health.

This clone was picked up a small number of times. V gene TRBV7-2 combines with J gene TRBJ2-1, with 12 positions matching TRBD2. CDR1 and CDR2 from the germline V gene are SGHTA and FQGNSA. This CDR3 contains 15 residues. With V trimmed by 5 bases and J by 6 bases, 5 bases remained unmatched. The CDR3 loop reads CASSQRLAGVNEQFF. The CDR3 nucleotides are TGTGCCAGCAGCCAACGACTAGCGGGGGTCAATGAGCAGTTCTTC.

The rearrangement links TRBV7-9 to TRBJ2-5; D ambiguous. CDR3 length equals 17 residues. Trimming shortened V by 1 base and J by 2 bases, and 17 bases separated the two germline ends. The germline V gene encodes CDR1 SEHNR and CDR2 FQNEAQ (reference sequence). CDR3: CASSLELHAKAQETQYF. CDR3 coding DNA: TGTGCCAGCAGCTTAGAGCTCCACGCGAAAGCACAAGAGACCCAGTACTTC.

The V and J genes are TRBV4-1 and TRBJ1-5; D is possibly TRBD1 (5 bases). The CDR3 spans 14 residues. Germline loops: CDR1 MGHRA, CDR2 YSYEKL. V was pared by 0 bases and J by 7 bases, with 10 bases between. DNA of the CDR3: TGCGCCAGCAGCCAAGATCCAGGGTACCAGCCCCAGCATTTT. Encoded protein: CASSQDPGYQPQHF.

The CDR3 bases are TGTGCCAGCAACAGGCTCAACACTGAAGCTTTCTTT. Residues: CASNRLNTEAFF. The chain has TRBV5-6 and TRBJ1-1; D is perhaps TRBD1 (5 bases). Germline V gene lookup returns CDR1 SGHDT and CDR2 YYEEEE. The CDR3 runs to 12 residues. Trimming took 6 bases from V and 2 from J, leaving 8 bases between them.

The gene calls are TRBV5-8 and TRBJ1-4, with D maybe TRBD1 (5 bases). The CDR3 has 15 residues. Deletions cut 4 bases from V and 7 bases from J, with 17 bases between. Germline V gene lookup returns CDR1 SGHTS and CDR2 YDEGEE. The CDR3 nucleotides read TGTGCCAGCAGCCGACCAGGGCGGGGCGGTGAAAAACTGTTTTTT. It translates to CASSRPGRGGEKLFF.

The table lists this clone with a few counts. The chain has TRBV7-2 and TRBJ2-1; a weak D match, TRBD2 (8 bases). Trimming left V 8 bases short and J 4 bases short, with 27 bases between. CDR1 and CDR2 (germline): SGHTA, FQGNSA. The length of the CDR3 is 18 residues. CDR3 nucleotide sequence: TGTGCCAGCCGGGAGGGGAACAGGGGAGTCTCCATGTACAATGAGCAGTTCTTC. Protein: CASREGNRGVSMYNEQFF. Supplemented by reference TRBV7-2 and TRBJ2-1, the full variable domain reads GAGVSQSPSNKVTEKGKDVELRCDPISGHTALYWYRQSLGQGLEFLIYFQGNSAPDKSGLPSDRFSAERTGGSVSTLTIQRTQQEDSAVYLCASREGNRGVSMYNEQFFGPGTRLTVL.

This clone was counted a few times. The V gene is TRBV7-9, the J gene TRBJ2-7; no definite D call. The CDR3 length is 13 residues. Germline V CDR1 and CDR2: SEHNR, FQNEAQ (reference sequence). The V and J ends lost 5 bases and 5 bases respectively, with 13 bases between them. The CDR3 sequence: CASSNAGWDEQYF. The CDR3 DNA reads TGTGCCAGCAGCAATGCAGGTTGGGACGAGCAGTACTTC.

The rearrangement joins TRBV11-2 to TRBJ2-4, with TRBD1 matching 7 bases. After removal of 4 bases from V and 5 bases from J, the junction contained 8 bases not matched to a gene. Germline CDR1 SGHAT, CDR2 FQNNGV. The CDR3 runs 15 residues. CDR3 nucleotides: TGTGCCAGCAGCTCCGTTAGGGGGCGCGAAAACATTCAGTACTTC. Amino acids: CASSSVRGRENIQYF.

This clone came up many times. The rearrangement links TRBV29-1 to TRBJ2-1, with TRBD2 identical over 7 bases. Germline CDR1 SQVTM, CDR2 ANQGSEA. There are 14 residues in the CDR3. The ends lost 3 bases at V and 7 bases at J; junction bases unmatched: 9. As DNA, the CDR3 is TGCAGCGTTGAGGTCGGGACTACACTGAATGAGCAGTTCTTC. This gives the protein CSVEVGTTLNEQFF.

The CDR3 nucleotides are TGCGCCAGCAGCTTGGACGGGGGGACCGGCACAGATACGCAGTATTTT. Encoded protein: CASSLDGGTGTDTQYF. This rearrangement joins TRBV5-1 to TRBJ2-3; 7 nucleotides agree with TRBD2. Trimming at V came to 0 bases and at J to 1 base, leaving 5 bases not matched to a gene. CDR3 length: 16 amino acids. Germline V CDR1 and CDR2: SGHRS, YFSETQ.

V gene TRBV10-3 combines with J gene TRBJ1-1; a weak D match, TRBD1 (6 bases). V was shortened by 11 bases and J by 1 base, with 17 bases between the two germline ends. Germline CDR1 is ENHRY and CDR2 is SYGVKD. The CDR3 is made up of 14 amino acids. In DNA, the CDR3 is TGTGCCGCCCTACCCTGGGACAAGAACACTGAAGCTTTCTTT. It is translated as CAALPWDKNTEAFF.

This clone was picked up a small number of times. The chain couples TRBV12-5 to TRBJ2-1; 7 nucleotides line up with TRBD2. This CDR3 contains 17 residues. Germline trimming cut 8 bases from V and 15 bases from J; bases unmatched to any gene: 28. Germline V CDR1 and CDR2: LGHNT, FRNRAP. The CDR3 DNA is TGTGCTAGTCTCTACCCTACTCTCGGGCGCCTAGCGGACGGGTTGTTCTTC. Protein product: CASLYPTLGRLADGLFF.

This clone was counted between two and nine times. The rearrangement links TRBV2 to TRBJ1-2; a weak D match, TRBD1 (5 bases). V was cut by 3 bases and J by 4 bases, with 12 bases left in between. Germline-derived CDR1 and CDR2 are SNHLY and FYNNEI. This CDR3 region has 14 residues. DNA for the CDR3: TGTGCCAGCAGTGACCAAGGGGCTCCCTATGGCTACACCTTC. Protein: CASSDQGAPYGYTF.

This clone occurred a few times. The chain joins TRBV30 to TRBJ1-2; D is unclear. The CDR3 runs 11 residues. V was pared by 5 bases and J by 4 bases, with 8 bases between. In germline, CDR1 is GTSNPN, CDR2 SVGIG (reference sequence). The DNA of the CDR3 is TGTGCCTGGTTAGCCCCCTATGGCTACACCTTC. Protein: CAWLAPYGYTF.

The V and J genes are TRBV11-2 and TRBJ2-2; 8 positions match TRBD2. The length of the CDR3 is 15 residues. V was pared by 5 bases and J by 3 bases, with 5 bases of the junction left unmatched. In germline, CDR1 is SGHAT, CDR2 FQNNGV. CDR3 amino acids: CASSAGGGYTGELFF. The DNA for the CDR3 is TGTGCCAGCAGCGCGGGGGGAGGGTACACCGGGGAGCTGTTTTTT.

The V gene is TRBV23-1, the J gene TRBJ2-7, with 8 bases that match TRBD2. TRBV23-1 is treated as an ORF (open reading frame) with a function not yet certain. This CDR3 has 18 residues. Losses at the gene ends were 6 bases for V and 0 bases for J; bases not matched to a gene: 16. The CDR3 coding sequence is TGCGCCAGCAGCCCAACCAAGGAACTAGCGGACCTCTCCTACGAGCAGTACTTC. It specifies CASSPTKELADLSYEQYF.

This clone was observed a handful of times. The J gene is TRBJ1-6, the V gene TRBV7-3, with 8 nucleotides matching TRBD1. J gave up 6 bases and V 5 bases, and 3 bases lay outside the gene matches. The CDR3 is 14 residues long. The germline gives CDR1 SGHTA, CDR2 FQGTGA. The CDR3 DNA is TGTGCCAGCAGCCGGACAGGGAGTAATTCACCCCTCCACTTT. This sequence encodes CASSRTGSNSPLHF.

This clone turned up a few times. The chain has TRBV7-9 and TRBJ2-3; 16 nucleotides match TRBD2. The CDR3 totals 18 residues. Trimming removed 3 bases from V and 1 base from J; junction bases left unmatched: 4. Germline V gene lookup returns CDR1 SEHNR and CDR2 FQNEAQ (reference sequence). The CDR3 here is CASSFGTSGGAGTDTQYF. CDR3 nucleotide sequence: TGTGCCAGCAGCTTCGGGACTAGCGGGGGGGCCGGCACAGATACGCAGTATTTT.

This chain joins TRBV4-3 and TRBJ2-7, with unresolved D. The germline gives CDR1 LGHNA, CDR2 YSLEER. Trimming removed 0 bases from V and 5 bases from J, with 14 bases in between. The CDR3 runs to 15 residues. CDR3 DNA sequence: TGCGCCAGCAGCCAAGATCGGTTCACGCTGGACGAGCAGTACTTC. Protein product: CASSQDRFTLDEQYF.

V gene TRBV9 combines with J gene TRBJ2-3, with 11 positions matching TRBD2. The CDR3 runs to 15 residues. The J segment lost 4 bases and the V segment lost 2 bases, leaving 3 bases of the junction unmatched. Germline V CDR1 and CDR2: SGDLS, YYNGEE. In DNA form, the CDR3 reads TGTGCCAGCAGCGTTAGCGGGGGGGCGGCAGATACGCAGTATTTT. Translating gives CASSVSGGAADTQYF.

The CDR3 region is CASSPRGTKETQYF. The CDR3 coding sequence is TGTGCCAGCAGCCCTCGAGGGACTAAGGAGACCCAGTACTTC. The V call is TRBV6-5, the J call TRBJ2-5, with 7 bases fitting TRBD2. In germline, CDR1 is MNHEY, CDR2 SVGAGI. This CDR3 has 14 residues. V lost 6 bases and J lost 5; bases outside the gene matches: 9.

This clone showed up just a few times. The rearrangement joins TRBV10-3 to TRBJ1-1; possible D gene TRBD1, 6 bases. Germline V gene data show CDR1 as ENHRY and CDR2 as SYGVKD. The CDR3 loop spans 14 amino acids. V was shortened by 4 bases and J by 3 bases, with 12 bases between the two germline ends. The CDR3 DNA follows: TGTGCCATCAGTGTTAGGGCAGGGGACACTGAAGCTTTCTTT. Its protein product is CAISVRAGDTEAFF.

J is TRBJ1-1 and V is TRBV10-3, with 8 bases fitting TRBD1. From germline, CDR1 is ENHRY and CDR2 SYGVKD. This CDR3 has 14 amino acids. Losses at the gene ends were 7 bases for V and 3 bases for J; bases not matched to a gene: 7. This CDR3 is CAITRQGTDTEAFF. In DNA form, the CDR3 reads TGTGCCATCACAAGACAGGGGACGGACACTGAAGCTTTCTTT.

This clone has a handful of counts. The chain has TRBV14 and TRBJ2-2, with D maybe TRBD2 (5 bases). Trimming removed 4 bases at V and 7 bases at J, with 16 bases between. The CDR3 covers 15 residues. The germline V gene encodes CDR1 SGHDN and CDR2 FVKESK. The CDR3 spells CASSPLASPGGELFF. The CDR3 nucleotides read TGTGCCAGCAGCCCATTAGCGTCCCCGGGCGGGGAGCTGTTTTTT.

The J gene is TRBJ2-5, the V gene TRBV2, with TRBD1 identical over 9 bases. J lost 5 bases, V lost 9 bases, and 10 bases had no gene match. The CDR3 has 14 amino acids. Germline V gene lookup returns CDR1 SNHLY and CDR2 FYNNEI. CDR3 in amino acids: CASGGQGEMETQYF. DNA of the CDR3: TGTGCCAGTGGGGGACAGGGTGAGATGGAGACCCAGTACTTC.

This clone was counted many times. This sequence joins TRBV29-1 and TRBJ2-5; the match to TRBD1 covers 9 bases. Looked up from germline, CDR1 is SQVTM and CDR2 is ANQGSEA. CDR3 length: 13 residues. V dropped 6 bases and J dropped 2; count of bases not matched to a gene: 4. The CDR3 loop reads CSVGDRGQETQYF. DNA of the CDR3: TGCAGCGTGGGTGACAGGGGGCAAGAGACCCAGTACTTC.

V is TRBV20-1 and J is TRBJ2-5; perhaps TRBD1 as D (5 bases). The CDR3 consists of 11 residues. V was pared by 4 bases and J by 5 bases, with 8 bases between. In germline, CDR1 is DFQATT, CDR2 SNEGSKA (reference sequence). For the CDR3, the DNA is TGCAGTGCTAAAAAGGGGGAGACCCAGTACTTC. It specifies CSAKKGETQYF.

On this clone itself: This specimen includes other DNA sequences encoding the same CDR3. CDR3 nucleotides: TGTGCCAGCAGCACGGGACTAGCTAGTGAGCAGTTCTTC. Translation gives CASSTGLASEQFF. The J gene is TRBJ2-1, the V gene TRBV5-6, with 9 bases lining up with TRBD2. The CDR3 consists of 13 residues. V shed 4 bases and J 9 bases; nucleotides not matched to a gene: 5. The germline V gene has CDR1 SGHDT and CDR2 YYEEEE.

The chain uses TRBV5-6 and TRBJ1-5; tentatively, D is TRBD1 (6 bases). V lost 4 bases, J lost 6 bases, and 17 bases lay in between. Germline loops: CDR1 SGHDT, CDR2 YYEEEE. The CDR3 is 15 amino acids. CDR3 sequence (DNA): TGTGCCAGCAGCCAACTCCGGGACACCAGTCAGCCCCAGCATTTT. The encoded protein is CASSQLRDTSQPQHF.

The chain employs TRBV15 and TRBJ2-3; D is perhaps TRBD2 (6 bases). From germline, CDR1 is LNHNV and CDR2 YYDKDF (reference sequence). V was pared by 5 bases and J by 1 base, with 10 bases between. The CDR3 runs to 14 residues. CDR3 sequence reads: CATSGGTGTDTQYF. The CDR3 region has the DNA TGTGCCACCAGCGGAGGGACTGGCACAGATACGCAGTATTTT.